This T cell receptor (beta chain) was sequenced for a study of STAT3 mutations in large granular lymphocyte leukemia. Study-level information: Among longitudinally sequenced T-LGLL patients, roughly half had canonical activating STAT3 mutations detected. Over half of T-LGLL patients had one or more immunosuppressive regimens. Study findings and constraints: Some patients had persisting codominant clonotypes that could mask small clones. Every T-cell large granular lymphocyte leukemia patient had at least one immunodominant TCR beta clonotype.

The table came from immunoSEQ multiplex PCR; TCRdb's copy has only in-frame clones and leaves some out. Of some 28,000 clones detected, more than 60% appear once; the ten largest clones hold 25% to 35%. Losses at the gene ends were 7 bases for V and 7 bases for J; bases not matched to a gene: 14. Germline V gene sequence: CDR1 MGHDK, CDR2 SYGVNS. The CDR3 has 16 amino acids. As regards this clone: The target antigen is unknown.

The sequencing input was peripheral blood mononuclear cells. The receptor was derived from a woman aged 50 to 60 with T-cell large granular lymphocyte leukemia. Some clones in this sample may be carry-over from other donors' samples. The gene calls are TRBV25-1 and TRBJ2-1; 9 nucleotides match TRBD2. In nucleotides, the CDR3 is TGTGCCAGCACCCGGGTTAGCGGGAGTGTTTTGAATGAGCAGTTCTTC. Its protein product is CASTRVSGSVLNEQFF.